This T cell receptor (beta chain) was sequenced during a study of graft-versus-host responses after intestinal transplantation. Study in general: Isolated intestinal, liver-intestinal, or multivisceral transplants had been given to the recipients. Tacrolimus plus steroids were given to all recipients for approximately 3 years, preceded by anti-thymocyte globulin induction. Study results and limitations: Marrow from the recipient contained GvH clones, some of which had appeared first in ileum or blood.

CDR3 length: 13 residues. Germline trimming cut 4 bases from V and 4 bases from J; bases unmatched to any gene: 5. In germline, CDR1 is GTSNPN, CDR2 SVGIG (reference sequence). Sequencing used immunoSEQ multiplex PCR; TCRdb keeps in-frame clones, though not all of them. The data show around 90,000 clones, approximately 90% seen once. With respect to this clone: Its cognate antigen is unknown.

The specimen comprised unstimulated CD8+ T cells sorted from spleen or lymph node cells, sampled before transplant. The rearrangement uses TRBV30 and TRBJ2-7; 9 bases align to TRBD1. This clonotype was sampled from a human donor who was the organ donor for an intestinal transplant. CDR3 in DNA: TGTGCCTGGACCGACGGACAGGGGTACGAGCAGTACTTC. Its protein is CAWTDGQGYEQYF.